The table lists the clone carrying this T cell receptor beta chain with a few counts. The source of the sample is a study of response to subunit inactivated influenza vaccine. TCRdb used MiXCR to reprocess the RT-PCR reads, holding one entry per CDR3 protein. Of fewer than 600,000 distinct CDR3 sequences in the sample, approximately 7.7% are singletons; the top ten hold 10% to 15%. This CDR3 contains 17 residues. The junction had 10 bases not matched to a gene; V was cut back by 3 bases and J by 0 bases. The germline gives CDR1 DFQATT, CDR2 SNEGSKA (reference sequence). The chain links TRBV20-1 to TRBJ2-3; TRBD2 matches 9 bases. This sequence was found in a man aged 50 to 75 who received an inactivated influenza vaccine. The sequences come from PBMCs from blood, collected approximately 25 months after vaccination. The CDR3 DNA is TGCAGTGCTAGTTACGCGGGAGGGGTAGGGAGCACAGATACGCAGTATTTT. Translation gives CSASYAGGVGSTDTQYF.